A single sample is the source of the 10 T cell receptor beta chains below, sequenced in a study of blood T cell repertoires in COVID-19. The assay was immunoSEQ multiplex PCR, and TCRdb's table has in-frame clones only and misses some. The repertoire holds about 200,000 clones, with around nine tenths as singletons. Input material: peripheral blood. The receptors come from a man aged 60 to 69 who had recovered from COVID-19.

This clone was seen a few times. The V gene is TRBV18, the J gene TRBJ1-1; TRBD1 aligns across 7 bases. CDR3 length equals 12 residues. With 10 bases clipped from V and 0 bases from J, the junction kept 2 bases outside the gene matches. CDR1 KGHSH and CDR2 LQKENI come from the germline V gene. CDR3 sequence reads: CATQGMNTEAFF. The DNA for the CDR3 is TGTGCCACACAGGGGATGAACACTGAAGCTTTCTTT.

This CDR3 reads CASSLTGADTQYF. As DNA, the CDR3 is TGTGCCAGCAGTTTAACGGGTGCAGATACGCAGTATTTT. The chain has TRBV12-3 or TRBV12-4 and TRBJ2-3, with D uncertain. There are 13 residues in the CDR3. V lost 2 bases and J lost 4, with 7 bases in between.

The chain uses TRBV27 and TRBJ2-7; 10 nucleotides agree with TRBD1. V trimming: 6 bases; J trimming: 9 bases; junction bases outside the gene matches: 8. The CDR3 contains 13 residues. Germline values: CDR1 MNHEY, CDR2 SMNVEV (reference sequence). The CDR3: CASRFATGGGQYF. CDR3 sequence (DNA): TGTGCCAGCAGGTTCGCGACAGGGGGCGGGCAGTACTTC.

The rearrangement links TRBV4-2 to TRBJ2-7; 13 nucleotides line up with TRBD2. J was trimmed by 5 bases and V by 1 base; bases with no gene match: 14. Germline assignment: CDR1 LGHNA and CDR2 YNFKEQ. CDR3 length equals 19 residues. The CDR3 DNA is TGTGCCAGCAGCCAAGTTTGGCGGACTAGCGGGAGATGGGACGACGAGCAGTACTTC. As protein: CASSQVWRTSGRWDDEQYF.

The V gene is TRBV4-3, the J gene TRBJ2-3; TRBD1 matches 7 bases. V lost 8 bases, J lost 1 base, and 3 bases stayed unmatched. CDR1 and CDR2 (germline): LGHNA, YSLEER. The CDR3 has 13 amino acids. The CDR3, as DNA: TGCGCCAGCGCACAGGGGCGCACAGATACGCAGTATTTT. It codes for CASAQGRTDTQYF.

This chain links TRBV19 with TRBJ2-5, with a weak D call TRBD2 (5 bases). The germline V and J ends were trimmed by 2 bases and 3 bases, with 10 bases remaining between them. Per the germline V gene, CDR1 is LNHDA and CDR2 is SQIVND (reference sequence). The CDR3 spans 14 residues. Here the CDR3 reads CASSIRWGEETQYF. CDR3 nucleotide sequence: TGTGCCAGTAGTATAAGATGGGGAGAAGAGACCCAGTACTTC.

The gene calls are TRBV6-5 and TRBJ1-4; 8 bases align to TRBD1. This CDR3 region has 14 residues. With V trimmed by 8 bases and J by 8 bases, 10 bases remained unmatched. Looked up from germline, CDR1 is MNHEY and CDR2 is SVGAGI. In nucleotides, the CDR3 is TGTGCCAGCCGGACCACAGGGGGAAGAGAAAAACTGTTTTTT. Residues: CASRTTGGREKLFF.

The chain combines TRBV28 with TRBJ2-7; 11 positions agree with TRBD1. Per germline, CDR1 MDHEN and CDR2 SYDVKM. J gave up 3 bases and V 6 bases, and 16 bases lay outside the gene matches. The CDR3 sequence is 18 residues long. CDR3: CASSLNGPGQGGIYEQYF. For the CDR3, the DNA is TGTGCCAGCAGCCTGAACGGTCCGGGACAGGGGGGGATCTACGAGCAGTACTTC.

This clone was seen a single time. The rearrangement joins TRBV5-4 to TRBJ2-7; weak D call: TRBD1 (6 bases). The CDR3 covers 13 residues. The germline V and J ends were trimmed by 10 bases and 0 bases, with 14 bases remaining between them. In germline, CDR1 is SGHNT, CDR2 YYREEE (reference sequence). Here the CDR3 DNA reads TGTGCCGTACAGGGACACGGCTCCTACGAGCAGTACTTC. Residues: CAVQGHGSYEQYF. Full variable domain (missing parts from reference TRBV5-4 and TRBJ2-7): ETGVTQSPTHLIKTRGQQVTLRCSSQSGHNTVSWYQQALGQGPQFIFQYYREEENGRGNFPPRFSGLQFPNYSSELNVNALELDDSALYLCAVQGHGSYEQYFGPGTRLTVT.

The chain is built from TRBV21-1 and TRBJ1-1; TRBD1 is the table's D call, not checked against the DNA. TRBV21-1 is given as a pseudogene. The length of the CDR3 is 18 residues. The CDR3 coding sequence is TGTGCCAGCAGCTGGCCCCCCCAGGGGGCGGCCATGAACACTGAAGCTTTCTTT. This translates into CASSWPPQGAAMNTEAFF.